The next 23 T cell receptor beta chains were all read from a single sample in a study of CXCR3-negative and CXCR3-positive naive CD8 T cells. 5' RACE with UMI labels generated the TRB cDNA libraries. No DNA is given; TCRdb re-called the 5' RACE reads and lists each CDR3 protein once. This specimen shows approximately 83,000 distinct CDR3 sequences; the ten leading clones hold roughly 1.4%. Source material: naive CXCR3- CD8+ T cells from blood. Subset meaning: CD45RO-CCR7+CD27+CD95- naive CD8+ T cells lacking CXCR3 (TNR3-). The receptors were gathered from a human donor in good health. Some clones in this sample may be carry-over from other donors' samples.

V gene TRBV7-9 combines with J gene TRBJ1-2. The CDR3 has 14 amino acids. CDR1 SEHNR and CDR2 FQNEAQ come from the germline V gene (reference sequence). CDR3 protein: CASRPGLGNYGYTF.

The CDR3 region is CASSYPGQGSDTQYF. The chain employs TRBV28 and TRBJ2-3; TCRdb lists TRBD1, though no DNA is available to test this call. CDR1 MDHEN and CDR2 SYDVKM come from the germline V gene. There are 15 residues in the CDR3.

The chain carries TRBV4-1 and TRBJ2-2; without DNA, the TCRdb call of TRBD1 cannot be checked. CDR3 size: 16 residues. Germline CDR1 MGHRA, CDR2 YSYEKL. The CDR3 reads CASSLPTGGGTGELFF.

The V call is TRBV12-3 or TRBV12-4, the J call TRBJ1-5; TCRdb selects TRBD1, and the lack of DNA leaves this call unchecked. The CDR3 has 15 residues. CDR3 sequence reads: CASTPGTSFNQPQHF.

The gene calls are TRBV4-3 and TRBJ2-1. The CDR3 totals 17 residues. Per germline, CDR1 LGHNA and CDR2 YSLEER. CDR3 loop: CASSQEQPMSSYNEQFF.

The V gene is TRBV19, the J gene TRBJ2-1; the TRBD2 assignment by TCRdb is unverifiable without DNA. The CDR3 loop spans 15 amino acids. Germline CDR1 is LNHDA and CDR2 is SQIVND (reference sequence). CDR3 amino acids: CASNEAGGAYNEQFF.

V usage is TRBV28 and J usage is TRBJ1-2; TCRdb outputs TRBD1, but without DNA this stays unchecked. The CDR3 sequence is 17 residues long. Germline V gene lookup returns CDR1 MDHEN and CDR2 SYDVKM. The CDR3 loop is CASTLRAGTGERGGYTF.

The chain is built from TRBV7-8 and TRBJ2-3; TCRdb's D call of TRBD2 is untestable without DNA. Per the germline V gene, CDR1 is SGHVS and CDR2 is FQNEAQ. The CDR3 spans 16 residues. This chain's CDR3 is CASSLDGLGVPDTQYF.

The chain carries TRBV7-2 and TRBJ2-1; TCRdb returns TRBD1, unconfirmable since there is no DNA. CDR1 SGHTA and CDR2 FQGNSA come from the germline V gene. The CDR3 extends over 15 amino acids. The CDR3 here is CASSPNSGFGNEQFF.

V usage is TRBV9 and J usage is TRBJ2-4; absent DNA, TCRdb's TRBD1 call cannot be checked. Germline V CDR1 and CDR2: SGDLS, YYNGEE. There are 14 residues in the CDR3. The CDR3 region is CASSPIGRGGIQYF. The full variable domain, rest sourced from reference TRBV9 and TRBJ2-4, is DSGVTQTPKHLITATGQRVTLRCSPRSGDLSVYWYQQSLDQGLQFLIQYYNGEERAKGNILERFSAQQFPDLHSELNLSSLELGDSALYFCASSPIGRGGIQYFGAGTRLSVL.

The J gene is TRBJ1-1, the V gene TRBV6-5; absent DNA, TCRdb's TRBD1 call cannot be checked. This CDR3 spans 13 amino acids. The germline CDR1 and CDR2 sequences are MNHEY and SVGAGI. The CDR3 sequence is CASSKGGATEAFF.

The chain is built from TRBV11-3 and TRBJ2-1; TCRdb's assignment of TRBD1 cannot be checked, as there is no DNA. There are 14 residues in the CDR3. Germline V gives CDR1 SGHNT, CDR2 YENEEA. The CDR3 loop reads CASSLRGRVYEQFF.

V gene TRBV28 combines with J gene TRBJ2-7; the TRBD1 assignment by TCRdb is unverifiable without DNA. CDR1 is MDHEN, CDR2 SYDVKM, per germline. The CDR3 extends over 16 amino acids. This CDR3 is CASSLGVKGGAGEQYF.

The genes are TRBV12-3 or TRBV12-4 and TRBJ2-1; there is no DNA to check the TCRdb D call of TRBD2. The CDR3 loop spans 18 amino acids. The CDR3: CASRSLETQGGGYNEQFF.

The rearrangement uses TRBV7-6 and TRBJ1-4; there is no DNA to check the TCRdb D call of TRBD1. Germline V gene sequence: CDR1 SGHVS, CDR2 FNYEAQ. This CDR3 has 14 residues. The CDR3 sequence: CASSLSGVGEKLFF.

V is TRBV7-6 and J is TRBJ1-1. This CDR3 contains 12 residues. Per germline, CDR1 SGHVS and CDR2 FNYEAQ. The CDR3 protein is CASSPRGDEAFF.

The rearrangement links TRBV10-3 to TRBJ1-5. This CDR3 is 14 amino acids long. In germline, CDR1 is ENHRY, CDR2 SYGVKD. The CDR3 spells CAISDGSVYQPQHF.

CDR3 residues: CSARDVLGTYNEQFF. The V call is TRBV20-1, the J call TRBJ2-1; with no DNA, the TCRdb D assignment of TRBD2 cannot be verified. Germline-derived CDR1 and CDR2 are DFQATT and SNEGSKA (reference sequence). The CDR3 is 15 residues long.

This chain links TRBV20-1 with TRBJ2-7; TCRdb outputs TRBD2, but without DNA this stays unchecked. Per germline, CDR1 DFQATT and CDR2 SNEGSKA (reference sequence). This CDR3 comprises 20 residues. This CDR3 is CSASPLSGRDVVLRGYEQYF.

The rearrangement links TRBV21-1 to TRBJ2-7; the D call from TCRdb, TRBD2, cannot be confirmed without DNA. TRBV21-1 is deemed a pseudogene. The CDR3 contains 16 residues. CDR3 protein: CASSKPPGPSSYEQYF.

The genes are TRBV28 and TRBJ2-5; TCRdb's D call, TRBD2, is unchecked because there is no DNA. Germline CDR1 reads MDHEN; CDR2 reads SYDVKM. This CDR3 spans 14 amino acids. CDR3 sequence: CASSLAGLGETQYF.

This rearrangement joins TRBV29-1 to TRBJ2-3; the D call from TCRdb, TRBD1, cannot be confirmed without DNA. Germline lookup yields CDR1 SQVTM and CDR2 ANQGSEA. This CDR3 contains 15 residues. CDR3: CSDRGAGRPTDTQYF.

The rearrangement joins TRBV28 to TRBJ2-3. The CDR3 consists of 12 residues. Germline V CDR1 and CDR2: MDHEN, SYDVKM. The CDR3 loop is CASTLGTDTQYF. The variable domain in full, completed from reference TRBV28 and TRBJ2-3, reads DVKVTQSSRYLVKRTGEKVFLECVQDMDHENMFWYRQDPGLGLRLIYFSYDVKMKEKGDIPEGYSVSREKKERFSLILESASTNQTSMYLCASTLGTDTQYFGPGTRLTVL.